This T cell receptor (beta chain) came from a study of OX40 agonist ivuxolimab in advanced cancers. The CDR3 runs 15 residues. CDR1 is SGHVS and CDR2 is FNYEAQ in the germline V gene. V was clipped by 1 base and J by 10 bases, with 17 bases between them. Sequencing was performed with immunoSEQ multiplex PCR; in TCRdb, only in-frame clones are kept and a portion is missing. Of approximately 58,000 clones detected, approximately 90% appear once; the ten largest clones hold over 9.5%. The rearrangement uses TRBV7-6 and TRBJ2-1, with D perhaps matching TRBD2 (7 bases). Specimen: CD4+ or CD8+ T cells sorted from blood, collected in a trial of the OX40 agonist ivuxolimab. The receptor was isolated from an adult with an advanced solid tumor such as melanoma, head and neck, liver or kidney cancer. The CDR3 DNA is TGTGCCAGCAGCTTAGATGGGGGGGGGCCTCGGGAGCAGTTCTTC. Protein product: CASSLDGGGPREQFF.